These 32 T cell receptor beta chains originate from one sample sequenced in a study of cytomegalovirus exposure and HLA in healthy donors. The PCR ran on 60 Vbeta and 13 Jbeta primers. Method: immunoSEQ multiplex PCR; TCRdb's copy keeps in-frame clones and lacks some. The table lists some 100,000 clones, 75% to 85% of them singletons, with 4% in the top ten. The sample consisted of PBMCs. Every receptor here comes from a woman aged 45-59 years in good health and CMV-seropositive.

V usage is TRBV10-1 and J usage is TRBJ1-3; D is ambiguous. This CDR3 contains 18 residues. Germline V gene sequence: CDR1 WNHNN, CDR2 SYGVQD (reference sequence). With 2 bases removed from V and 2 bases from J, the gap between germline ends came to 19 bases. CDR3 in DNA: TGCGCCAGCAGTGAGGACTCCGGTCCGTGGATCACTGGAAACACCATATATTTT. It translates to CASSEDSGPWITGNTIYF.

The rearrangement uses TRBV6-6 and TRBJ1-1; D is ambiguous. Germline V gene lookup returns CDR1 MNHNY and CDR2 SVGAGI (reference sequence). This CDR3 region has 14 residues. V was clipped by 3 bases and J by 1 base, with 9 bases between them. CDR3 residues: CASSYSVKNTEAFF. Here the CDR3 DNA reads TGTGCCAGCAGTTATTCGGTGAAGAACACTGAAGCTTTCTTT.

This clone was seen a handful of times. The J gene is TRBJ2-7, the V gene TRBV4-1; TRBD2 matches 13 bases. V gave up 2 bases and J gave up 3 bases; unmatched junction bases: 4. The CDR3 length is 16 residues. The V gene's germline CDR1 is MGHRA and CDR2 YSYEKL. CDR3 sequence (DNA): TGCGCCAGCAGCCAATTCGGACTAGCGGGGGTCTACGAGCAGTACTTC. Amino acids: CASSQFGLAGVYEQYF.

The chain has TRBV2 and TRBJ1-2, with a weak D call TRBD1 (5 bases). The germline CDR1 and CDR2 sequences are SNHLY and FYNNEI. This CDR3 contains 15 residues. Trimming cost V 6 bases and J 8 bases, with 22 bases left between them. The CDR3 here is CASSLGPGAAGGYTF. The CDR3, as DNA: TGTGCCAGCAGCCTGGGGCCCGGGGCGGCGGGGGGCTACACCTTC.

The rearrangement joins TRBV27 to TRBJ2-2; D remains ambiguous. Trimming stripped 7 bases from V and 0 bases from J, with 12 bases between. Germline V lookup: CDR1 MNHEY, CDR2 SMNVEV (reference sequence). The CDR3 covers 15 residues. This CDR3 is CASKTSGTNTGELFF. Written as DNA, the CDR3 is TGTGCCAGCAAGACATCCGGTACGAACACCGGGGAGCTGTTTTTT.

V is TRBV18 and J is TRBJ1-3; a possible D gene is TRBD1 (6 bases). The CDR3 spans 16 residues. The germline CDR1 and CDR2 sequences are KGHSH and LQKENI. Between the trimmed V and J ends, which lost 5 bases and 1 base, there was a span of 15 bases. Here the CDR3 DNA reads TGTGCCAGCTCAGTCCGACAGGAGATGTCTGGAAACACCATATATTTT. Protein product: CASSVRQEMSGNTIYF.

The J gene is TRBJ1-4, the V gene TRBV5-1; 10 bases align to TRBD1. CDR1 is SGHRS and CDR2 is YFSETQ in the germline V gene. Germline trimming cut 4 bases from V and 0 bases from J; bases unmatched to any gene: 0. There are 15 residues in the CDR3. CDR3 sequence reads: CASSGTGATNEKLFF. DNA of the CDR3: TGCGCCAGCAGCGGGACAGGGGCAACTAATGAAAAACTGTTTTTT.

V is TRBV2 and J is TRBJ2-5; perhaps TRBD1 as D (6 bases). The V and J ends lost 5 bases and 5 bases respectively, with 18 bases between them. Germline CDR1 is SNHLY and CDR2 is FYNNEI. This CDR3 spans 15 amino acids. The CDR3 is CASSQLQGLGETQYF. CDR3 coding DNA: TGTGCCAGCAGTCAACTACAGGGATTGGGGGAGACCCAGTACTTC.

V gene TRBV30 combines with J gene TRBJ1-2; D is unclear. The germline V gene has CDR1 GTSNPN and CDR2 SVGIG (reference sequence). This CDR3 is built from 13 residues. Deletions cut 4 bases from V and 4 bases from J, with 13 bases between. The CDR3 spells CAWTGQAGYGYTF. The CDR3 coding sequence is TGTGCCTGGACTGGGCAGGCTGGCTATGGCTACACCTTC.

J is TRBJ2-1 and V is TRBV4-1; perhaps TRBD2 as D (5 bases). CDR1 and CDR2 (germline): MGHRA, YSYEKL. Trimming removed 1 base from V and 8 bases from J, with 15 bases in between. The length of the CDR3 is 15 residues. The CDR3 sequence is CASSQGTLRWDEQFF. The CDR3 coding sequence is TGCGCCAGCAGCCAAGGGACTCTCCGATGGGATGAGCAGTTCTTC.

The chain combines TRBV30 with TRBJ2-7; weak D call: TRBD2 (5 bases). V lost 3 bases and J 5 bases, leaving 14 bases between the germline ends. There are 13 residues in the CDR3. The germline gives CDR1 GTSNPN, CDR2 SVGIG (reference sequence). The DNA of the CDR3 is TGTGCCTGGAGGAGGGTCGGGTCGAACGAGCAGTACTTC. Amino acids: CAWRRVGSNEQYF.

The rearrangement links TRBV18 to TRBJ2-2; 7 nucleotides line up with TRBD1. CDR3 length: 16 residues. Germline V gene data show CDR1 as KGHSH and CDR2 as LQKENI. V shed 1 base, J shed 5 bases, and the junction held 7 bases outside the gene matches. Here the CDR3 reads CASSPQTGTVTGELFF. CDR3 in DNA: TGTGCCAGCTCACCACAGACAGGGACGGTGACCGGGGAGCTGTTTTTT.

V usage is TRBV5-4 and J usage is TRBJ2-7; 7 bases fit TRBD2. This CDR3 comprises 16 residues. CDR1 is SGHNT, CDR2 YYREEE, per germline (reference sequence). The J segment lost 5 bases and the V segment lost 0 bases, leaving 11 bases of the junction unmatched. The DNA of the CDR3 is TGTGCCAGCAGCTTGGGCGGGGGACCCGCAGAGAACGAGCAGTACTTC. Translation gives CASSLGGGPAENEQYF.

This chain joins TRBV9 and TRBJ1-2, with TRBD1 matching 11 bases. The germline V gene has CDR1 SGDLS and CDR2 YYNGEE. The J segment lost 6 bases and the V segment lost 7 bases, leaving 2 bases of the junction unmatched. CDR3 length: 12 amino acids. The DNA of the CDR3 is TGTGCCAGCGGGACAGGGGGTGATGGCTACACCTTC. It translates to CASGTGGDGYTF. Looking up the rest from reference TRBV9 and TRBJ1-2 gives the full variable domain: DSGVTQTPKHLITATGQRVTLRCSPRSGDLSVYWYQQSLDQGLQFLIQYYNGEERAKGNILERFSAQQFPDLHSELNLSSLELGDSALYFCASGTGGDGYTFGSGTRLTVV.

This chain links TRBV6-5 with TRBJ1-2; the D is unclear. Trimming stripped 9 bases from V and 5 bases from J, with 16 bases between. Germline values: CDR1 MNHEY, CDR2 SVGAGI. The CDR3 loop spans 13 amino acids. CDR3 sequence: CASALGLRYGYTF. The CDR3 nucleotides read TGTGCCAGTGCCTTAGGACTTCGGTATGGCTACACCTTC.

V gene TRBV9 combines with J gene TRBJ2-1; the match to TRBD2 covers 13 bases. V gave up 3 bases and J gave up 8 bases; unmatched junction bases: 11. The CDR3 runs to 17 residues. Germline CDR1 SGDLS, CDR2 YYNGEE. CDR3 region: CASSGGPLAGGRDEQFF. CDR3 coding DNA: TGTGCCAGCAGCGGAGGGCCACTAGCGGGAGGGAGGGATGAGCAGTTCTTC.

V is TRBV29-1 and J is TRBJ1-2; D ambiguous. CDR3 length: 13 amino acids. Trimming removed 5 bases from V and 4 bases from J, with 14 bases in between. Germline V gives CDR1 SQVTM, CDR2 ANQGSEA. CDR3 DNA: TGCAGCGTTTTAGAGGCGTCGTCCTATGGCTACACCTTC. Residues: CSVLEASSYGYTF.

The chain employs TRBV29-1 and TRBJ2-3, with 7 bases lining up with TRBD1. Per germline, CDR1 SQVTM and CDR2 ANQGSEA. The CDR3 consists of 15 residues. Losses at the gene ends were 3 bases for V and 1 base for J; bases not matched to a gene: 7. CDR3 sequence (DNA): TGCAGCGTTGATCTCGGACAGGCCCGCACAGATACGCAGTATTTT. Translation: CSVDLGQARTDTQYF.

The chain's CDR3 is CASSQPGTSGQETQYF. DNA for the CDR3: TGTGCCAGCAGCCAGCCAGGGACTAGCGGACAAGAGACCCAGTACTTC. The chain uses TRBV14 and TRBJ2-5, with TRBD2 identical over 11 bases. The V and J ends lost 3 bases and 2 bases, in that order; junction bases with no gene match: 5. This CDR3 spans 16 amino acids. Germline CDR1 is SGHDN and CDR2 is FVKESK.

The chain has TRBV18 and TRBJ2-1; D not certain. The CDR3 is 12 residues long. CDR1 KGHSH and CDR2 LQKENI come from the germline V gene. The germline V and J ends were trimmed by 1 base and 9 bases, with 7 bases remaining between them. CDR3 sequence: CASSPLDPEQFF. In DNA form, the CDR3 reads TGTGCCAGCTCACCACTAGATCCTGAGCAGTTCTTC.

The V call is TRBV5-1, the J call TRBJ2-3; 12 bases agree with TRBD1. The germline CDR1 and CDR2 sequences are SGHRS and YFSETQ. Trimming took 2 bases from V and 4 from J; bases not matched to a gene: 5. This CDR3 has 16 residues. The CDR3 sequence is CASSFGTGGRSDTQYF. The CDR3 DNA reads TGCGCCAGCAGCTTCGGGACAGGGGGCCGGTCAGATACGCAGTATTTT.

The chain uses TRBV7-9 and TRBJ2-5; 10 bases are a match to TRBD2. The V gene's germline CDR1 is SEHNR and CDR2 FQNEAQ (reference sequence). V gave up 2 bases and J gave up 3 bases; unmatched junction bases: 0. The CDR3 runs 14 residues. The CDR3 loop reads CASSLLAGEETQYF. The CDR3 region has the DNA TGTGCCAGCAGCTTACTAGCGGGAGAAGAGACCCAGTACTTC.

J is TRBJ2-6 and V is TRBV7-9, with D maybe TRBD2 (5 bases). From germline, CDR1 is SEHNR and CDR2 FQNEAQ (reference sequence). V shed 1 base and J shed 9 bases, with 13 bases lying between them. This CDR3 comprises 15 residues. CDR3 residues: CASSLGWARVNVLTF. The CDR3 DNA reads TGTGCCAGCAGCTTAGGGTGGGCGCGGGTCAACGTCCTGACTTTC. Using reference TRBV7-9 and TRBJ2-6 for the parts outside the CDR3, the full variable domain is DTGVSQNPRHKITKRGQNVTFRCDPISEHNRLYWYRQTLGQGPEFLTYFQNEAQLEKSRLLSDRFSAERPKGSFSTLEIQRTEQGDSAMYLCASSLGWARVNVLTFGAGSRLTVL.

V gene TRBV29-1 combines with J gene TRBJ1-2; no reliable D call. The CDR3 consists of 13 residues. V lost 4 bases, J lost 4 bases, and 13 bases lay in between. The germline V gene encodes CDR1 SQVTM and CDR2 ANQGSEA. This chain's CDR3 is CSVAREGGYGYTF. The CDR3 nucleotides read TGCAGCGTTGCTCGTGAGGGCGGCTATGGCTACACCTTC.

The chain joins TRBV30 to TRBJ1-4, with D perhaps TRBD1 (6 bases). V dropped 8 bases and J dropped 8 bases, with 15 bases sitting between them. CDR3 length equals 12 residues. Germline CDR1 is GTSNPN and CDR2 is SVGIG (reference sequence). The CDR3 is CAQTGMGEKLFF. DNA for the CDR3: TGTGCCCAAACAGGGATGGGAGAAAAACTGTTTTTT.

The chain has TRBV14 and TRBJ2-2; no firm D call. Germline CDR1 reads SGHDN; CDR2 reads FVKESK. The length of the CDR3 is 13 residues. V was shortened by 4 bases and J by 1 base, with 4 bases between the two germline ends. CDR3 loop: CASSPQNTGELFF. The CDR3 DNA follows: TGTGCCAGCAGCCCACAGAACACCGGGGAGCTGTTTTTT. Drawing the rest from reference TRBV14 and TRBJ2-2, the complete variable domain is EAGVTQFPSHSVIEKGQTVTLRCDPISGHDNLYWYRRVMGKEIKFLLHFVKESKQDESGMPNNRFLAERTGGTYSTLKVQPAELEDSGVYFCASSPQNTGELFFGEGSRLTVL.

The chain has TRBV27 and TRBJ2-7; 11 bases match TRBD1. Looked up from germline, CDR1 is MNHEY and CDR2 is SMNVEV (reference sequence). The length of the CDR3 is 17 residues. With 5 bases clipped from V and 1 base from J, the junction kept 10 bases outside the gene matches. The CDR3 protein is CASSSGTGGTRSYEQYF. The CDR3, as DNA: TGTGCCAGCAGTAGCGGGACAGGGGGTACAAGGTCCTACGAGCAGTACTTC.

The chain couples TRBV18 to TRBJ1-2; the D gene is possibly TRBD1 (6 bases). This CDR3 spans 14 amino acids. The germline V gene has CDR1 KGHSH and CDR2 LQKENI. The V and J ends lost 6 bases and 8 bases respectively, with 19 bases between them. CDR3 sequence reads: CASSQTGGVEGYTF. In DNA form, the CDR3 reads TGTGCCAGCTCGCAGACAGGCGGCGTGGAAGGCTACACCTTC.

The chain employs TRBV7-8 and TRBJ2-7, with 9 bases that match TRBD1. Germline CDR1 and CDR2: SGHVS and FQNEAQ. The ends lost 5 bases at V and 6 bases at J; junction bases unmatched: 8. CDR3 size: 14 residues. The CDR3 sequence is CASSRPGGQGEQYF. The CDR3 DNA reads as TGTGCCAGCAGCCGGCCTGGGGGACAGGGCGAGCAGTACTTC. Complete variable domain (other parts from reference TRBV7-8 and TRBJ2-7): GAGVSQSPRYKVAKRGQDVALRCDPISGHVSLFWYQQALGQGPEFLTYFQNEAQLDKSGLPSDRFFAERPEGSVSTLKIQRTQQEDSAVYLCASSRPGGQGEQYFGPGTRLTVT.

Here the CDR3 reads CASRMEAGYTF. In DNA form, the CDR3 reads TGTGCCAGCAGGATGGAGGCTGGCTACACCTTC. The chain recombines TRBV7-2 with TRBJ1-2; D is unclear. In germline, CDR1 is SGHTA, CDR2 FQGNSA. Trimming removed 6 bases from V and 7 bases from J, with 9 bases in between. This CDR3 spans 11 amino acids.

The V and J genes are TRBV5-4 and TRBJ1-2, with 11 bases lining up with TRBD1. The ends lost 2 bases at V and 4 bases at J; junction bases unmatched: 16. From germline, CDR1 is SGHNT and CDR2 YYREEE (reference sequence). The length of the CDR3 is 19 residues. The chain's CDR3 is CASSFRIGTGGSGLYGYTF. DNA of the CDR3: TGTGCCAGCAGCTTTCGAATAGGGACAGGGGGATCCGGGCTCTATGGCTACACCTTC.

The V and J genes are TRBV7-6 and TRBJ2-5; 7 bases fit TRBD2. CDR1 is SGHVS, CDR2 FNYEAQ, per germline. This CDR3 has 14 residues. V trimming: 4 bases; J trimming: 4 bases; junction bases outside the gene matches: 6. The CDR3 DNA follows: TGTGCCAGCAGCTCCTCGTGGGGGGGAGAGACCCAGTACTTC. It yields the protein CASSSSWGGETQYF.